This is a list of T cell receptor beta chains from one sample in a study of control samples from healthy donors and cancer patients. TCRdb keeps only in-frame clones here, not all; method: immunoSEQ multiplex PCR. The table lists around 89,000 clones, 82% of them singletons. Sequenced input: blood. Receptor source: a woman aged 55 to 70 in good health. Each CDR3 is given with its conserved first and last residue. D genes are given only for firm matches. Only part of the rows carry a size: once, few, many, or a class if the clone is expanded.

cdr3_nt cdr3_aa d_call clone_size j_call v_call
TGTGCCAGCTCATCCGACAGGGTAGAAAAACTGTTTTTT CASSSDRVEKLFF TRBD1 - TRBJ1-4 TRBV18
TGCAGTGCTCAGCCTTACAATGAGCAGTTCTTC CSAQPYNEQFF - few TRBJ2-1 TRBV20-1
TGTGCCAGCAGTGAAGGCCCTTTACTAGCGGGAGGGATCCAGCAGTACTTC CASSEGPLLAGGIQQYF TRBD2 - TRBJ2-7 TRBV6-1
TGTGCCAGCAGCTTAGACAGCTCTAATTCACCCCTCCACTTT CASSLDSSNSPLHF - - TRBJ1-6 TRBV7-9
TGTGCCAGCAGAAATAGTCTAGCGGGGAACAATGAGCAGTTCTTC CASRNSLAGNNEQFF TRBD2 - TRBJ2-1 TRBV6-5
TGTGCCATCAGTGGAGGGCGGGAGTTGACAGATACGCAGTATTTT CAISGGRELTDTQYF TRBD2 - TRBJ2-3 TRBV10-3
TGTGCCAGCAGCTCCGGTAGAGGGTACGAGCAGTACTTC CASSSGRGYEQYF - - TRBJ2-7 TRBV7-9
TGTGCCAGCGGGACAGGGAGTGGGAGTGCAACTAATGAAAAACTGTTTTTT CASGTGSGSATNEKLFF TRBD1 - TRBJ1-4 TRBV2
TGCGCCAGCAGCCAATCCCAGGGGAAGGTTGAAAAACTGTTTTTT CASSQSQGKVEKLFF - - TRBJ1-4 TRBV4-3
TGCGCCAGCAGCCCAAGGACAGATCTCTCCAAAAACATTCAGTACTTC CASSPRTDLSKNIQYF - - TRBJ2-4 TRBV5-1
TGCGCCAGCAGCTTGTCGCCTAGCGGTCAAGAGACCCAGTACTTC CASSLSPSGQETQYF TRBD2 - TRBJ2-5 TRBV5-1
TGTGCCAGCAGTTCACAGGGTAATGAGCAGTTCTTC CASSSQGNEQFF - - TRBJ2-1 TRBV12-3/TRBV12-4
TGCGCCAGCAGCTTGTTGGGGGGAGAGAACACTGAAGCTTTCTTT CASSLLGGENTEAFF - - TRBJ1-1 TRBV5-1
TGTGCCAGCAGTTTAAGGGGGGAGGAAAAACTGTTTTTT CASSLRGEEKLFF - - TRBJ1-4 TRBV12-3/TRBV12-4
TGTGCCAGCAGCTTGGATAAGGGCGGTGGCTACACCTTC CASSLDKGGGYTF - - TRBJ1-2 TRBV5-6
TGTGCCAGCTCACCGTACCAAGAGACCCAGTACTTC CASSPYQETQYF - - TRBJ2-5 TRBV18
TGTGCCAGCAGCCAAGTTCCGGGACAGGGTCATGGCTACACCTTC CASSQVPGQGHGYTF TRBD1 - TRBJ1-2 TRBV3-1/TRBV3-2
TGTGTCAGCAGTTTATATTCACGACACTATTTT CVSSLYSRHYF - - TRBJ1-3 TRBV28
TGTGCCACCAGTGATGTAGCGGGAGGGGGTACGGGCACCGGGGAGCTGTTTTTT CATSDVAGGGTGTGELFF TRBD2 - TRBJ2-2 TRBV24-1
TGTGCCAGCAGTGGCCAGGGGGCTTATAATTCACCCCTCCACTTT CASSGQGAYNSPLHF TRBD1 few TRBJ1-6 TRBV2
TGCGCCAGCAGCTTTGACAGCACCTACTCCTACGAGCAGTACTTC CASSFDSTYSYEQYF - - TRBJ2-7 TRBV5-1
TGCGCCAGCAGCCAACCCTGGGGAGCTACTGGAAACACCATATATTTT CASSQPWGATGNTIYF - - TRBJ1-3 TRBV4-1
TGTGCCAGCAGCTCGCTGGACTACGAGCAGTACTTC CASSSLDYEQYF - - TRBJ2-7 TRBV7-9
TGTGCCAGCAGCCTGGGGCAGAGCTATGGCTACACCTTC CASSLGQSYGYTF - - TRBJ1-2 TRBV11-2
TGTGCCAGCAGTTTTACTAACACAGATACGCAGTATTTT CASSFTNTDTQYF - few TRBJ2-3 TRBV12-3/TRBV12-4
TGCGCCAGCAGTGAGTCGGTAGAGGGTTGGGCTTTCTTT CASSESVEGWAFF - - TRBJ1-1 TRBV10-1
TGTGCCAGCAGTCCCACCGGGCCTACGGGGGGCTACACCTTC CASSPTGPTGGYTF - - TRBJ1-2 TRBV27
TGCGCCAGCAGTGAGTCGGGACTAGCGGGCACAGATACGCAGTATTTT CASSESGLAGTDTQYF TRBD2 few TRBJ2-3 TRBV10-1
TGCGCCAGCACCGCTAGATTAGGGGGCCTCAATGAGCAGTTCTTC CASTARLGGLNEQFF TRBD1 once TRBJ2-1 TRBV5-1
TGTGCCAGCAGCTTGGCCACAGATACGCAGTATTTT CASSLATDTQYF - - TRBJ2-3 TRBV7-9
TGTGCCAGCAGCCGATCAATGACAGGGTACACTGAAGCTTTCTTT CASSRSMTGYTEAFF TRBD1 - TRBJ1-1 TRBV3-1/TRBV3-2
TGTGCCAGCAGCCCACTTGTAACGAACACTGAAGCTTTCTTT CASSPLVTNTEAFF - - TRBJ1-1 TRBV11-2
TGTGCCAGTAGCTCCTACCGGGACAGCTACGAGCAGTACTTC CASSSYRDSYEQYF TRBD1 - TRBJ2-7 TRBV19
TGTGCCAGCAGCAATGGGGGGACAGATCTCTATGGCTACACCTTC CASSNGGTDLYGYTF - - TRBJ1-2 TRBV21-1
TGTGCCAGCAGTTATGGGAGGGCCTACGAGCAGTACTTC CASSYGRAYEQYF TRBD2 few TRBJ2-7 TRBV6-2/TRBV6-3
TGCGCCAGCAGCCAAGATGTTGGTGGCAATCAGCCCCAGCATTTT CASSQDVGGNQPQHF - - TRBJ1-5 TRBV4-1
TGTGCCAGCAGCATGGGACAGTCTATAACCGGGGAGCTGTTTTTT CASSMGQSITGELFF TRBD1 - TRBJ2-2 TRBV5-4
TGTGCCAGTAGTATTGGAAATGAAAAACTGTTTTTT CASSIGNEKLFF - - TRBJ1-4 TRBV19
TGTGCTAGTGGTTTGTTTATCAGGGAGGGTATCAATGAGCAGTTCTTC CASGLFIREGINEQFF TRBD2 - TRBJ2-1 TRBV12-5
TGCAGCGTGGGGGGACTCTACAATGAGCAGTTCTTC CSVGGLYNEQFF - - TRBJ2-1 TRBV29-1
TGTGCCAGCAGTTTACTAGCGACTAACCACAATGAGCAGTTCTTC CASSLLATNHNEQFF - - TRBJ2-1 TRBV27